This TCR beta chain was recorded in a study of identical twins. This clonotype has a count of ten or more. Its target is not known. TCRdb called the 5' RACE reads again in MiXCR, with one record for every CDR3 protein. The sample lists more than 600,000 distinct CDR3 sequences; around a sixth were seen once. Regarding the study as a whole: Out-of-frame alpha sequences common to twins exhibited a surplus of low generation probability. Invariant T cells like MAIT and iNKT could partly confound the zero-insertion analyses.

Trimming removed 2 bases from V and 2 bases from J; junction bases left unmatched: 6. The CDR3 is 17 amino acids. The same data also went into a second study, on T cells expressing NK-cell markers. That study reports: Seven HCMV-seropositive donors and one seronegative donor made up the eight sequenced donors. In four donors, dominant clonotypes made up roughly 25-60.1% of CD3+CD56-NKG2C+ cells.

The chain joins TRBV12-3 or TRBV12-4 to TRBJ2-1; 10 bases match TRBD2. Input material: PBMCs. This TCR came from a woman aged 18 to 35 in good health. This CDR3 reads CASSLSSLAGAYNEQFF. CDR3 coding DNA: TGTGCCAGCAGTTTAAGTAGCCTAGCGGGAGCCTACAATGAGCAGTTCTTC.